The TCR beta chain described here comes from a study of post-analysis software for immune sequencing data. About the study: Several disease courses (relapsing-remitting, secondary progressive and progressive-relapsing) of multiple sclerosis were included.

Notes on the study in general: When compared against controls, multiple sclerosis patients showed significantly lower normalized Chao1 diversity. When the samples were clustered directly with F measure, those that had been prepared in the same batch showed strong co-clustering. The five TRBV segments detected at higher frequency in patients than in controls included TRBV5-6, TRBV5-1 and TRBV20-1.

The germline gives CDR1 MDHEN, CDR2 SYDVKM. V was shortened by 3 bases and J by 1 base, with 10 bases between the two germline ends. The CDR3 has 14 amino acids. Included in the TCR beta cDNA libraries were unique molecular identifiers. Roughly 500,000 cDNA molecules came from 1 to 10 million T cells. TCRdb passed the PCR reads through MiXCR, listing each CDR3 protein once. The table lists about 560,000 distinct CDR3 sequences, roughly 40% of them singletons. To note about this clonotype: Its antigen is currently unknown.

The sequence derives from a girl between 5 and 17 years old with multiple sclerosis. The sequenced sample consisted of blood. This chain uses TRBV28 with TRBJ2-7; D is possibly TRBD1 (6 bases). DNA for the CDR3: TGTGCCAGCAGTTTTGGAGACAGGTCCTACGAGCAGTACTTC. Translating gives CASSFGDRSYEQYF.